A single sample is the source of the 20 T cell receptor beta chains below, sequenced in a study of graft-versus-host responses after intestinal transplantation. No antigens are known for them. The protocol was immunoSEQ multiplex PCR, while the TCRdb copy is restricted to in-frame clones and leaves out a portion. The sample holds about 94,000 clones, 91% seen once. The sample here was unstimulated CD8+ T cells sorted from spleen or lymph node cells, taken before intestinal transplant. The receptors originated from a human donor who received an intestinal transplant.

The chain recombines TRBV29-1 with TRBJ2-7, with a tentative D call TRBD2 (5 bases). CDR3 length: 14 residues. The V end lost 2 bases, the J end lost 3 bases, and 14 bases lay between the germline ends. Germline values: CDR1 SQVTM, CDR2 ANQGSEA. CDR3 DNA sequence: TGCAGCGTTGAATCCCGTGAAGGAGGCTACGAGCAGTACTTC. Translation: CSVESREGGYEQYF.

CDR3 DNA sequence: TGTGCCAGCAGACATACGAACAGGGATGGCTACACCTTC. Its translation: CASRHTNRDGYTF. The J gene is TRBJ1-2, the V gene TRBV4-2, with D possibly TRBD1 on 6 matching bases. Trimming removed 6 bases from V and 6 bases from J, with 14 bases in between. Germline V lookup: CDR1 LGHNA, CDR2 YNFKEQ. This CDR3 has 13 amino acids.

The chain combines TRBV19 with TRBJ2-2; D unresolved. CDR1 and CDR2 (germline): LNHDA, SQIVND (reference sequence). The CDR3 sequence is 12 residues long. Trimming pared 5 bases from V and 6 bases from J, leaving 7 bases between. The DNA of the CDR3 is TGTGCCAGTAGTTCGGTCCCCGGGGAGCTGTTTTTT. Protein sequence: CASSSVPGELFF.

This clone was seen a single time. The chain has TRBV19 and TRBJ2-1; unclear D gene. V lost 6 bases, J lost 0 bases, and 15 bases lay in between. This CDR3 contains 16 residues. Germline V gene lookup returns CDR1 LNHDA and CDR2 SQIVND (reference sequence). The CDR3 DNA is TGTGCCAGTAGGATTAATCCCCTAAGCTCCTACAATGAGCAGTTCTTC. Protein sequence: CASRINPLSSYNEQFF.

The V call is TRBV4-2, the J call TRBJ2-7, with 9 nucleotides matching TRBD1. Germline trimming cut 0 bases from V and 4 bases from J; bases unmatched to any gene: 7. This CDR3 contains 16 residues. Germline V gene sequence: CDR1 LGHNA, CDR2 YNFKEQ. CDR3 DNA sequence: TGTGCCAGCAGCCAAGAAGTCGGGACAGGGAGTTACGAGCAGTACTTC. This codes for CASSQEVGTGSYEQYF.

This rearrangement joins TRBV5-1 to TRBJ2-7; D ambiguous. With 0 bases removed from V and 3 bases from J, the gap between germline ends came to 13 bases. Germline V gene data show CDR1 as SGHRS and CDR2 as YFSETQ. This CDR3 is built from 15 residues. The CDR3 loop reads CASSLVESSGYEQYF. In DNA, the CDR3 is TGCGCCAGCAGCTTGGTGGAGTCTAGTGGCTACGAGCAGTACTTC. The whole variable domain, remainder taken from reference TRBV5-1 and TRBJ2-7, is KAGVTQTPRYLIKTRGQQVTLSCSPISGHRSVSWYQQTPGQGLQFLFEYFSETQRNKGNFPGRFSGRQFSNSRSEMNVSTLELGDSALYLCASSLVESSGYEQYFGPGTRLTVT.

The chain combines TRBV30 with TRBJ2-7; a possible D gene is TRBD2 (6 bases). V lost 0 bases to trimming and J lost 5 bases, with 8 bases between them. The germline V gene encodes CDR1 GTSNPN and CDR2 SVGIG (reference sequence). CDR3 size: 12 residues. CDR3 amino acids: CAWSVGGDEQYF. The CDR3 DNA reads TGTGCCTGGAGTGTAGGCGGGGACGAGCAGTACTTC.

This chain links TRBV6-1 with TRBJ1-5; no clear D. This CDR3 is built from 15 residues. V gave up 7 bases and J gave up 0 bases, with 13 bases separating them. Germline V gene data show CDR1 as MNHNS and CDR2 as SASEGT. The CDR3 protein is CASMVGGHSNQPQHF. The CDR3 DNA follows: TGTGCCAGCATGGTTGGCGGCCATAGCAATCAGCCCCAGCATTTT.

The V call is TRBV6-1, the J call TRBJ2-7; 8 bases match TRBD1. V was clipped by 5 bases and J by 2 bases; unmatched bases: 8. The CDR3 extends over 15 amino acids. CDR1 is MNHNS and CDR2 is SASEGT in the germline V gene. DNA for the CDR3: TGTGCCAGCAGTCCCTTAACAGGGGGAGCCTACGAGCAGTACTTC. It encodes CASSPLTGGAYEQYF.

CDR3 region: CASSSWRERYNEQFF. CDR3 DNA sequence: TGTGCCAGCAGCTCGTGGCGGGAGAGGTACAATGAGCAGTTCTTC. J is TRBJ2-1 and V is TRBV7-9; 7 bases match TRBD2. This CDR3 contains 15 residues. Germline V gene data show CDR1 as SEHNR and CDR2 as FQNEAQ (reference sequence). J gave up 4 bases and V 4 bases, and 7 bases lay outside the gene matches.

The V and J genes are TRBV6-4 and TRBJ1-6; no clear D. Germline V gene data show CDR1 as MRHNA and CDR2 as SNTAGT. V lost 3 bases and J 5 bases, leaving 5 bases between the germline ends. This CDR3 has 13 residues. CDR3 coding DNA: TGTGCCAGCAGTGAGGCAGATAATTCACCCCTCCACTTT. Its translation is CASSEADNSPLHF.

In DNA form, the CDR3 reads TGCGCCAGCAGCCGACACCCGGGACTAGCGGAGGTGAGCTCCTACAATGAGCAGTTCTTC. It translates to CASSRHPGLAEVSSYNEQFF. This chain joins TRBV4-1 and TRBJ2-1; 11 nucleotides agree with TRBD2. Per germline, CDR1 MGHRA and CDR2 YSYEKL. The CDR3 covers 20 residues. The ends lost 4 bases at V and 0 bases at J; junction bases unmatched: 14.

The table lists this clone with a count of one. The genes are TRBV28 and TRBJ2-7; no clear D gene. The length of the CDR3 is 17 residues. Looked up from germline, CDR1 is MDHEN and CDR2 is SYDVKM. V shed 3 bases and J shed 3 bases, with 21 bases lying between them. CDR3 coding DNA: TGTGCCAGCAGTTTTTCCCTCAGATCGGGTCCTATCTACGAGCAGTACTTC. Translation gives CASSFSLRSGPIYEQYF. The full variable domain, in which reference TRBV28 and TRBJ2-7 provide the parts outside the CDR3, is DVKVTQSSRYLVKRTGEKVFLECVQDMDHENMFWYRQDPGLGLRLIYFSYDVKMKEKGDIPEGYSVSREKKERFSLILESASTNQTSMYLCASSFSLRSGPIYEQYFGPGTRLTVT.

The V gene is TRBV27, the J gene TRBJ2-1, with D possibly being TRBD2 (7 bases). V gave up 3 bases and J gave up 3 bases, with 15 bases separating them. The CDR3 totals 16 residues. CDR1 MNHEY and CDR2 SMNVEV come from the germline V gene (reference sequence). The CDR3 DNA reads TGTGCCAGCAGTTTGTCGGGGGGCTGGGGCTACAATGAGCAGTTCTTC. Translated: CASSLSGGWGYNEQFF.

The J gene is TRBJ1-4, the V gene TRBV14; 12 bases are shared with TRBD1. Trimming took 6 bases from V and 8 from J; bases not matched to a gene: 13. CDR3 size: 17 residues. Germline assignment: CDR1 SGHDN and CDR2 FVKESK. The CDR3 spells CASSPGTGGQHREKLFF. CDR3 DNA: TGTGCCAGCAGTCCCGGGACAGGGGGCCAACATAGGGAAAAACTGTTTTTT.

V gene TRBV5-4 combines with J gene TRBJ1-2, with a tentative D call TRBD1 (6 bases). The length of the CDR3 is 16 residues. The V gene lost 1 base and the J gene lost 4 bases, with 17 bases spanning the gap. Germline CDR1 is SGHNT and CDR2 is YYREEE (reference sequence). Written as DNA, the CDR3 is TGTGCCAGCAGCTTGCGTACAGGGTGGGATCCCTATGGCTACACCTTC. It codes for CASSLRTGWDPYGYTF.

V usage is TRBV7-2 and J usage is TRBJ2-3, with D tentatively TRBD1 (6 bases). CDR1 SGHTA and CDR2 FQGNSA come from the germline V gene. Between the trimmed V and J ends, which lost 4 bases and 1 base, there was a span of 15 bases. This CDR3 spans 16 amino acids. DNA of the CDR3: TGTGCCAGCAGCTCAACAGGGTGGCGGGGCACAGATACGCAGTATTTT. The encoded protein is CASSSTGWRGTDTQYF.

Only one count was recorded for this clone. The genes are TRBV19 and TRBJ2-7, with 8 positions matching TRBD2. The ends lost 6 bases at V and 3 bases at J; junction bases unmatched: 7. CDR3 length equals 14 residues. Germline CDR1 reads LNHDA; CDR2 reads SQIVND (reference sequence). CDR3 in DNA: TGTGCCAGTAGCCTTGGACTAGCAGTCTACGAGCAGTACTTC. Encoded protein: CASSLGLAVYEQYF.

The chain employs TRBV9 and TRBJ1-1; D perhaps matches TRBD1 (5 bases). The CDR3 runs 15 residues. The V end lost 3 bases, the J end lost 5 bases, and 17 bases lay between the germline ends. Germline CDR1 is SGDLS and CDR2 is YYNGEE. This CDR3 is CASSDHPWGVTEAFF. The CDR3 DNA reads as TGTGCCAGCAGCGACCATCCTTGGGGGGTAACTGAAGCTTTCTTT.

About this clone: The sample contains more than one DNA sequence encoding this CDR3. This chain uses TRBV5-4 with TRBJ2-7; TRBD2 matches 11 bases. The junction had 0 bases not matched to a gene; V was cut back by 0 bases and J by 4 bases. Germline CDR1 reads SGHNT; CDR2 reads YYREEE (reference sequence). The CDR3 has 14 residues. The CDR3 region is CASSLGTSGYEQYF. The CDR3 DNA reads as TGTGCCAGCAGCTTGGGGACTAGCGGGTACGAGCAGTACTTC.